Reported below is one T cell receptor beta chain. Its antigen target is currently unknown. No much larger clone exists at a distance of one base, and base qualities are not known. RNA was extracted using the RNeasy kit, and roughly 0.5 to 1 microgram was reverse transcribed with random hexamers. The immunoSEQ multiplex PCR assay, covering 54 Vbeta and 13 Jbeta segments, was used to amplify TCR beta CDR3 regions. PCR amplification bias was corrected using a synthetic template baseline for primer optimization and computational correction. Per the source publication's procedure: Reads were annotated to V, D and J genes according to IMGT and were analyzed with immunoSEQ Analyzer, with only productive sequences retained. To calculate clonality, Shannon entropy was normalized by log2 of the number of productive unique sequences and then subtracted from one. For each patient and control, public and private clones were evaluated among the 100 most prevalent clones. Clones were defined as Susac-specific if absent from the healthy and MS cohorts, from approximately 1,100 published viral clones and from other ImmuneACCESS disease sequences. TCRdb trimmed public reads at Q25 via fastp, called clones via MiXCR and kept in-frame beta chains. Merged by CDR3 protein, the rows form single entries marked with the most common genes and DNA. What appears here as the V and J calls and clone size reflects TCRdb's work, not the paper's. Here the sample has under 200,000 distinct CDR3 sequences; 90% to 97% occur a single time. Clones ranked in the top ten supply about 0.12% of the sample.

Peripheral blood CD8+ and CD4+ T cells from healthy donors, Susac syndrome patients and multiple sclerosis patients were profiled using high-throughput TCR beta sequencing. The Susac syndrome patients fulfilled recently defined diagnostic criteria for definite or probable disease. Bulk CD8+ and CD4+ T cells were purified by magnetic negative isolation, whereas CD8+ TEMRA cells were enriched by FACS. Blood was collected in EDTA tubes and processed within 24 hours, with PBMCs isolated through density gradient centrifugation. PBMCs destined for TCR sequencing were cryopreserved in liquid nitrogen and later thawed in a 37 °C water bath. The sorted or isolated CD4+, CD8+ and CD8+ TEMRA cells had a purity of 90% or higher. The data originate from a study of CD8 T cells in Susac syndrome (dated by TCRdb to the late 2010s). In terms of the full investigation: Of the Susac syndrome patients who were sequenced, 5 or 6 had clinically active disease and roughly 8 were in clinical remission. Whether CD8+ T cell activation and differentiation in Susac syndrome was antigen driven was tested using repertoire sequencing. At blood withdrawal, Susac syndrome patients were therapy-naive, treated with corticosteroids (with IVIg additionally given to some), or treated with IVIg alone.

The full study reports these points: In patients with Susac syndrome, the CD4+ T cell repertoire showed no detectable clonal expansion. The number of individuals in the TCR sequencing and HLA analysis was acknowledged as relatively small.

The CDR3 numbers 15 residues from cysteine through phenylalanine. Only CDR3 DNA remains: 45 bases, in frame from the first base. V loses 0 bases at its end and J loses 4 bases; junction bases beyond the gene matches: 5. Based on the germline V gene (reference sequence), the CDR1 and CDR2 sequences are SGHNT and YYREEE. Sample: CD4+ T cells from PBMCs. In this chain, TRBV5-4 is recombined with TRBJ2-5; 8 central nucleotides agree with TRBD1. The receptor was isolated from a human donor with Susac syndrome. CDR3 loop: CASSLARTGRETQYF. The nucleotide sequence reads TGTGCCAGCAGCTTGGCTAGGACAGGGCGAGAGACCCAGTACTTC.